This TCR beta chain is from a study of blood T cells in healthy people across ages. Every donor provided 8.5 to 10 milliliters of peripheral blood. Overall study results and limits: Per-million-T-cell TCR beta diversity fell roughly linearly with age. Naive and antigen-experienced cells could not be conclusively compared, given unsorted PBMCs.

With a J-beta primer mix and a sample-barcoded 5' primer, a second PCR ran 7 to 11 cycles. Tags on each cDNA molecule came from a template-switch adaptor with 12 random nucleotides. Using its own MiXCR run on the 5' RACE reads, TCRdb lists one record per CDR3 protein. The sample consists of roughly 800,000 distinct CDR3 sequences, under 30% of them appearing once. Of note for this clonotype: What it binds is unknown.

The sample was also reused in another study, on T cells of mothers and their children.

The sequence was obtained from a boy younger than 18 in good health. Sequencing input: blood.

This chain's CDR3 is CASSWGQGRADTQYF. The CDR3 DNA reads TGCGCCAGCAGCTGGGGACAGGGGCGCGCAGATACGCAGTATTTT. J is TRBJ2-3 and V is TRBV5-1; 10 positions match TRBD1. Germline V gives CDR1 SGHRS, CDR2 YFSETQ. The CDR3 loop spans 15 amino acids. V shed 3 bases, J shed 4 bases, and the junction held 5 bases outside the gene matches.